This entry lists 32 T cell receptor beta chains sequenced from one sample in a study of shared clonotypes between healthy human individuals. Clones were read by immunoSEQ multiplex PCR, and TCRdb kept only the in-frame ones, dropping some. This table has millions of clones, roughly 94% appearing once. The sequenced sample was naive CD4+ T cells sorted from blood. Subset reported: CD45RA+ positively selected. The source is a man aged 18 to 29 in good health.

Points on this clone: The junction does not match germline at one end; this may be a read error. The V gene is TRBV7-2, the J gene TRBJ2-7; D assignment may be TRBD1 or TRBD2 (6 bases each). Per germline, CDR1 SGHTA and CDR2 FQGNSA. The CDR3 length is 15 residues. CDR3 loop: CASSSQGGGTYERYF. CDR3 DNA: TGTGCCAGCAGCTCACAGGGCGGCGGGACCTACGAGCGGTACTTC.

The J gene is TRBJ2-3, the V gene TRBV11-2, with 7 bases matching TRBD2. CDR3 length equals 15 residues. Trimming took 2 bases from V and 0 from J; bases not matched to a gene: 2. Looked up from germline, CDR1 is SGHAT and CDR2 is FQNNGV. The CDR3 reads CASSLSGDSTDTQYF. Written as DNA, the CDR3 is TGTGCCAGCAGCTTAAGCGGGGATAGCACAGATACGCAGTATTTT. Using reference TRBV11-2 and TRBJ2-3 for the parts outside the CDR3, the full variable domain is EAGVAQSPRYKIIEKRQSVAFWCNPISGHATLYWYQQILGQGPKLLIQFQNNGVVDDSQLPKDRFSAERLKGVDSTLKIQPAKLEDSAVYLCASSLSGDSTDTQYFGPGTRLTVL.

In nucleotides, the CDR3 is TGCGCCAGCAGTCCCGACTCGATCTCCTACGAGCAGTACTTC. Translation gives CASSPDSISYEQYF. V gene TRBV10-2 combines with J gene TRBJ2-7; the D is unclear. V was trimmed by 5 bases and J by 0 bases, leaving 11 bases between them. Germline CDR1 and CDR2: WSHSY and SAAADI. CDR3 size: 14 residues.

DNA of the CDR3: TGTGCCAGCAGTTATCAGACAACGGGCTCGGGGGAGCAGTACTTC. Translating it yields CASSYQTTGSGEQYF. The chain links TRBV27 to TRBJ2-7; D is perhaps TRBD2 (5 bases). Per the germline V gene, CDR1 is MNHEY and CDR2 is SMNVEV (reference sequence). This CDR3 contains 15 residues. The V gene lost 4 bases and the J gene lost 7 bases, with 20 bases spanning the gap.

The chain employs TRBV6-5 and TRBJ2-3; 8 bases agree with TRBD2. V gave up 6 bases and J gave up 4 bases; unmatched junction bases: 9. Germline assignment: CDR1 MNHEY and CDR2 SVGAGI. This CDR3 has 15 residues. The CDR3 spells CASSAGGRRSDTQYF. The CDR3 DNA sequence: TGTGCCAGCAGCGCGGGCGGGAGGAGGTCAGATACGCAGTATTTT.

The CDR3 sequence is CASSSRLAGGSEQYF. The CDR3 coding sequence is TGTGCCAGCAGCTCACGACTAGCGGGGGGTTCCGAGCAGTACTTC. The chain combines TRBV7-2 with TRBJ2-7; 13 nucleotides line up with TRBD2. The V gene's germline CDR1 is SGHTA and CDR2 FQGNSA. J was trimmed by 6 bases and V by 4 bases; bases with no gene match: 6. This CDR3 spans 15 amino acids.

J is TRBJ1-6 and V is TRBV18; D is unresolved. Germline V gives CDR1 KGHSH, CDR2 LQKENI. V was trimmed by 4 bases and J by 8 bases, leaving 9 bases between them. The CDR3 is 13 amino acids. CDR3 amino acids: CASSRDEYSPLHF. The CDR3 coding sequence is TGTGCCAGCTCACGGGATGAGTATTCACCCCTCCACTTT.

The chain recombines TRBV6-1 with TRBJ2-2, with D unclear. Germline CDR1 reads MNHNS; CDR2 reads SASEGT. The length of the CDR3 is 14 residues. V gave up 5 bases and J gave up 1 base, with 8 bases separating them. The CDR3 protein is CASSTPGNTGELFF. CDR3 nucleotide sequence: TGTGCCAGCAGTACCCCAGGGAACACCGGGGAGCTGTTTTTT.

The sample holds one count of this clone. The chain couples TRBV6-1 to TRBJ2-6; no clear D gene. The length of the CDR3 is 15 residues. CDR1 is MNHNS, CDR2 SASEGT, per germline. The V and J ends lost 9 bases and 0 bases respectively, with 12 bases between them. In DNA form, the CDR3 reads TGTGCCAGTCACTACGAGATCTCTGGGGCCAACGTCCTGACTTTC. Amino acids: CASHYEISGANVLTF.

This rearrangement joins TRBV5-1 to TRBJ2-7, with D possibly TRBD1 on 8 matching bases. Germline lookup yields CDR1 SGHRS and CDR2 YFSETQ. Trimming cost V 5 bases and J 5 bases, with 17 bases left between them. The CDR3 totals 14 residues. CDR3 nucleotide sequence: TGCGCCAGCAGGGACAGGGAGGGCGTGAACGAGCAGTACTTC. Translating it yields CASRDREGVNEQYF.

V is TRBV5-4 and J is TRBJ1-1; no definite D call. The germline V gene encodes CDR1 SGHNT and CDR2 YYREEE (reference sequence). The CDR3 is made up of 14 amino acids. V shed 4 bases and J shed 0 bases, with 10 bases lying between them. CDR3 protein: CASSADPMNTEAFF. The CDR3 DNA reads TGTGCCAGCAGCGCGGACCCCATGAACACTGAAGCTTTCTTT.

V is TRBV5-1 and J is TRBJ1-5, with a tentative D call TRBD1 (6 bases). Deletions cut 4 bases from V and 3 bases from J, with 17 bases between. The CDR3 consists of 16 residues. In germline, CDR1 is SGHRS, CDR2 YFSETQ. CDR3 nucleotide sequence: TGCGCCAGCAGCCCGGCCCCAGGGGCCCTCAATCAGCCCCAGCATTTT. As protein: CASSPAPGALNQPQHF.

The chain has TRBV6-5 and TRBJ1-2; 7 bases are a match to TRBD1. V was pared by 6 bases and J by 4 bases, with 8 bases of the junction left unmatched. Looked up from germline, CDR1 is MNHEY and CDR2 is SVGAGI. The CDR3 covers 14 residues. The CDR3 DNA sequence: TGTGCCAGCAGACCCTCAGGGGGGCGCTATGGCTACACCTTC. It encodes CASRPSGGRYGYTF.

This chain joins TRBV4-1 and TRBJ1-4; D remains ambiguous. The V gene lost 1 base and the J gene lost 8 bases, with 11 bases spanning the gap. Per the germline V gene, CDR1 is MGHRA and CDR2 is YSYEKL. The CDR3 consists of 14 residues. CDR3 coding DNA: TGCGCCAGCAGCCAAGTGAGACCGGGGGAAAAACTGTTTTTT. Its translation is CASSQVRPGEKLFF.

V is TRBV27 and J is TRBJ2-1; D is possibly TRBD2 (5 bases). CDR3 length: 17 amino acids. Germline V gene data show CDR1 as MNHEY and CDR2 as SMNVEV (reference sequence). Trimming removed 7 bases from V and 1 base from J, with 20 bases in between. CDR3 DNA sequence: TGTGCCAGCATGGAGTGGAGCGACCTAGCTTCCTACAATGAGCAGTTCTTC. Translation gives CASMEWSDLASYNEQFF.

The chain couples TRBV6-1 to TRBJ1-4, with D uncertain. Looked up from germline, CDR1 is MNHNS and CDR2 is SASEGT. The CDR3 loop spans 15 amino acids. V gave up 3 bases and J gave up 2 bases, with 10 bases separating them. In nucleotides, the CDR3 is TGTGCCAGCAGTGATTCTTTTAACACTAATGAAAAACTGTTTTTT. It specifies CASSDSFNTNEKLFF.

On this clone itself: Other DNA sequences in the same sample also yield this CDR3. J is TRBJ1-1 and V is TRBV6-5; D is possibly TRBD1 (6 bases). Looked up from germline, CDR1 is MNHEY and CDR2 is SVGAGI. Trimming stripped 2 bases from V and 0 bases from J, with 7 bases between. The CDR3 loop spans 14 amino acids. CDR3 sequence: CASSYRGMNTEAFF. Written as DNA, the CDR3 is TGTGCCAGCAGTTACAGGGGGATGAACACTGAAGCTTTCTTT.

The chain recombines TRBV5-1 with TRBJ2-5; tentatively, D is TRBD1 or TRBD2 (5 bases each). Per germline, CDR1 SGHRS and CDR2 YFSETQ. The V end was cut by 4 bases, the J end by 5 bases, with 15 bases between. CDR3 length equals 14 residues. CDR3 nucleotides: TGCGCCAGCAGCAGGGGTGACATAGCGGAGACCCAGTACTTC. It yields the protein CASSRGDIAETQYF.

DNA of the CDR3: TGTGCCAGCAGTTTCCGGGTCTCTGGATACACTGAAGCTTTCTTT. Amino acids: CASSFRVSGYTEAFF. This chain joins TRBV28 and TRBJ1-1; D ambiguous. Germline CDR1 MDHEN, CDR2 SYDVKM. V was trimmed by 3 bases and J by 3 bases, leaving 14 bases between them. The CDR3 consists of 15 residues.

On this clone itself: This CDR3 is also generated by other DNA sequences in the sample. The CDR3 region is CAWSVHRGGEKLFF. Written as DNA, the CDR3 is TGTGCCTGGAGTGTACATAGGGGTGGTGAAAAACTGTTTTTT. This chain connects TRBV30 to TRBJ1-4, with D perhaps TRBD1 (5 bases). V was clipped by 0 bases and J by 7 bases, with 12 bases between them. This CDR3 contains 14 residues. The V gene's germline CDR1 is GTSNPN and CDR2 SVGIG (reference sequence).

J is TRBJ2-1 and V is TRBV27, with 7 bases aligning to TRBD1. Trimming at V came to 4 bases and at J to 3 bases, leaving 6 bases not matched to a gene. The V gene's germline CDR1 is MNHEY and CDR2 SMNVEV (reference sequence). This CDR3 contains 15 residues. CDR3: CASSSTGTVYNEQFF. CDR3 nucleotides: TGTGCCAGCAGTTCGACCGGGACAGTCTACAATGAGCAGTTCTTC.

This rearrangement joins TRBV4-2 to TRBJ1-1, with 7 bases aligning to TRBD1. The germline V gene encodes CDR1 LGHNA and CDR2 YNFKEQ. V dropped 0 bases and J dropped 6; count of bases not matched to a gene: 7. The CDR3 sequence is 15 residues long. CDR3 region: CASSQDEGATAEAFF. The CDR3 nucleotides are TGTGCCAGCAGCCAAGACGAGGGGGCAACTGCTGAAGCTTTCTTT.

This rearrangement joins TRBV5-4 to TRBJ2-1; D may be TRBD1 or TRBD2 (5 bases each). The CDR3 has 15 amino acids. Trimming cost V 4 bases and J 5 bases, with 16 bases left between them. The V gene's germline CDR1 is SGHNT and CDR2 YYREEE (reference sequence). This CDR3 reads CASSLPGLGDNEQFF. CDR3 nucleotides: TGTGCCAGCAGCCTCCCGGGGCTAGGTGACAATGAGCAGTTCTTC.

This chain joins TRBV11-2 and TRBJ2-1; D could derive from TRBD1 or TRBD2 (5 bases each). Looked up from germline, CDR1 is SGHAT and CDR2 is FQNNGV. The length of the CDR3 is 16 residues. Trimming took off 1 base at V and 0 bases at J, with 10 bases between the two ends. The CDR3 DNA reads TGTGCCAGCAGCTTAGTGCCAGGGAGCTCCTACAATGAGCAGTTCTTC. This codes for CASSLVPGSSYNEQFF.

The V gene is TRBV30, the J gene TRBJ1-5, with D unresolved. Germline V gene data show CDR1 as GTSNPN and CDR2 as SVGIG (reference sequence). The V gene lost 4 bases and the J gene lost 4 bases, with 14 bases spanning the gap. The CDR3 consists of 14 residues. Written as DNA, the CDR3 is TGTGCCTGGACCCCTGGTAGCTTTAATCAGCCCCAGCATTTT. As protein: CAWTPGSFNQPQHF.

Details on this clone: The same CDR3 also results from other DNA sequences found in this sample. The J gene is TRBJ2-7, the V gene TRBV6-6; TRBD2 matches 14 bases. CDR3 length: 16 amino acids. The trim removed 5 bases at V and 0 bases at J, leaving 3 bases unmatched. In germline, CDR1 is MNHNY, CDR2 SVGAGI (reference sequence). The CDR3 DNA reads as TGTGCCAGCAGTAGGGGGACTAGCGGGAGCTCCTACGAGCAGTACTTC. It translates to CASSRGTSGSSYEQYF.

V usage is TRBV7-9 and J usage is TRBJ2-3; D is undetermined. The V end was cut by 0 bases, the J end by 5 bases, with 9 bases between. The CDR3 has 14 residues. Looked up from germline, CDR1 is SEHNR and CDR2 is FQNEAQ (reference sequence). The CDR3 region is CASSLAGWGDTQYF. In DNA, the CDR3 is TGTGCCAGCAGCTTAGCAGGTTGGGGAGATACGCAGTATTTT.

This sequence joins TRBV18 and TRBJ2-1, with 13 bases aligning to TRBD2. Losses at the gene ends were 2 bases for V and 1 base for J; bases not matched to a gene: 5. There are 18 residues in the CDR3. CDR1 is KGHSH, CDR2 LQKENI, per germline. This CDR3 reads CASSPSLAGGPSYNEQFF. The CDR3 DNA follows: TGTGCCAGCTCACCATCACTAGCGGGAGGGCCGTCCTACAATGAGCAGTTCTTC.

The genes are TRBV29-1 and TRBJ1-1, with a possible D match to TRBD1 (5 bases). This CDR3 region has 13 residues. V dropped 7 bases and J dropped 3 bases, with 15 bases sitting between them. Germline loops: CDR1 SQVTM, CDR2 ANQGSEA. The CDR3 protein is CSAGGRGDTEAFF. The CDR3 bases are TGCAGCGCCGGAGGGAGGGGTGACACTGAAGCTTTCTTT. Complete variable domain (other parts from reference TRBV29-1 and TRBJ1-1): SAVISQKPSRDICQRGTSLTIQCQVDSQVTMMFWYRQQPGQSLTLIATANQGSEATYESGFVIDKFPISRPNLTFSTLTVSNMSPEDSSIYLCSAGGRGDTEAFFGQGTRLTVV.

The genes are TRBV4-3 and TRBJ2-1; D is ambiguous. This CDR3 comprises 13 residues. Germline CDR1 reads LGHNA; CDR2 reads YSLEER. The V end lost 0 bases, the J end lost 10 bases, and 10 bases lay between the germline ends. The CDR3 sequence: CASSQEVSTEQFF. The CDR3 region has the DNA TGCGCCAGCAGCCAAGAAGTCTCCACCGAGCAGTTCTTC.

The rearrangement links TRBV13 to TRBJ2-2; D not certain. V lost 7 bases and J 3 bases, leaving 9 bases between the germline ends. The CDR3 totals 13 residues. Germline V gene sequence: CDR1 PRHDT, CDR2 FYEKMQ (reference sequence). The CDR3 DNA follows: TGTGCCAGCAATATAGCTTACACCGGGGAGCTGTTTTTT. Translating gives CASNIAYTGELFF.

Note on this clone: At one end the junction does not follow the germline gene, possibly because of a read error. This chain joins TRBV2 and TRBJ2-7, with TRBD1 matching 9 bases. CDR3 length equals 11 residues. Germline V gene data show CDR1 as SNHLY and CDR2 as FYNNEI. The CDR3 bases are TGTGCCAGCAGGGAAACAGGGGGCGGGGACTTC. Translated, it gives CASRETGGGDF.